The sequence of this T cell receptor beta chain was determined in a study of OX40 agonist ivuxolimab in advanced cancers. The protocol was immunoSEQ multiplex PCR, while the TCRdb copy is restricted to in-frame clones and leaves out a portion. The table includes approximately 64,000 clones, roughly 84% detected once. V shed 3 bases, J shed 11 bases, and the junction held 4 bases outside the gene matches. CDR3 length equals 11 residues. CDR1 and CDR2 (germline): SGHTS, YDEGEE. This clone was seen only a few times. The chain has TRBV5-8 and TRBJ1-1, with 7 bases fitting TRBD1. This TCR was recovered from an adult with an advanced solid tumor such as melanoma, head and neck, liver or kidney cancer. The specimen comprised CD4+ or CD8+ T cells sorted from blood, sampled in a trial of the OX40 agonist ivuxolimab. The CDR3 sequence: CASSSQGPAFF. The CDR3 DNA reads TGTGCCAGCAGCTCACAGGGGCCCGCTTTCTTT.